The 29 T cell receptor beta chains presented below share a single source sample, sequenced in a study of human T cells and chemical hapten exposure. One entry per CDR3 protein, called by TCRdb with MiXCR from the RACE reads. This repertoire shows around 300,000 distinct CDR3 sequences, 6% to 8.5% found once; its top ten account for 7% to 10%. Time point of the sample: patch test 1, 2 weeks after DPC sensitization. Treatment reported: therapeutic diphenylcyclopropenone sensitization with weekly scalp DPC. The sequencing here drew on whole blood, taken in connection with sensitization to the hapten diphenylcyclopropenone (DPC). Every receptor here comes from a young woman with alopecia areata. Some clones in this sample may be carry-over from other donors' samples.

This clonotype has at least ten counts. The chain recombines TRBV14 with TRBJ2-3; tentative D call: TRBD2 (5 bases). The CDR3 totals 14 residues. Germline assignment: CDR1 SGHDN and CDR2 FVKESK. Trimming shortened V by 4 bases and J by 14 bases, and 22 bases separated the two germline ends. The CDR3 DNA sequence: TGTGCCAGCAGCCTGGACTCCACAGCGCTTACTCCGTATTTT. Translated, it gives CASSLDSTALTPYF.

The J gene is TRBJ2-7, the V gene TRBV21-1; the table's D call, TRBD2, has no DNA check behind it. TRBV21-1 is an annotated pseudogene. CDR3 length: 20 residues. The CDR3 reads CASSKAPTGLITEPPYEQYF. In nucleotides, the CDR3 is TGTGCCAGCAGCAAAGCGCCTACTGGACTAATCACCGAACCGCCCTACGAGCAGTACTTC.

The chain is built from TRBV18 and TRBJ1-3, with 7 bases lining up with TRBD1. Per germline, CDR1 KGHSH and CDR2 LQKENI. V dropped 0 bases and J dropped 1; count of bases not matched to a gene: 3. This CDR3 contains 16 residues. The CDR3: CASSPPGQRSGNTIYF. DNA for the CDR3: TGTGCCAGCTCACCACCGGGACAGCGTTCTGGAAACACCATATATTTT.

This clonotype was picked up a small number of times. The CDR3 sequence is CASRRQATDYGYTF. The CDR3 DNA follows: TGTGCCAGCAGAAGACAAGCGACGGACTATGGCTACACCTTC. This chain connects TRBV6-5 to TRBJ1-2; D is undetermined. The V end lost 6 bases, the J end lost 3 bases, and 14 bases lay between the germline ends. The CDR3 runs to 14 residues. Germline CDR1 MNHEY, CDR2 SVGAGI.

The CDR3 protein is CASSLSGTNSGANVLTF. The CDR3 nucleotides read TGTGCCAGCAGCTTATCTGGGACAAACTCTGGGGCCAACGTCCTGACTTTC. The chain joins TRBV7-3 to TRBJ2-6; D is possibly TRBD1 (6 bases). There are 17 residues in the CDR3. CDR1 and CDR2 (germline): SGHTA, FQGTGA. V was clipped by 2 bases and J by 0 bases, with 11 bases between them. Supplemented by reference TRBV7-3 and TRBJ2-6, the full variable domain reads GAGVSQTPSNKVTEKGKYVELRCDPISGHTALYWYRQSLGQGPEFLIYFQGTGAADDSGLPNDRFFAVRPEGSVSTLKIQRTERGDSAVYLCASSLSGTNSGANVLTFGAGSRLTVL.

This clonotype has a handful of counts. The chain joins TRBV29-1 to TRBJ2-5, with D possibly TRBD2 on 5 matching bases. The germline V gene has CDR1 SQVTM and CDR2 ANQGSEA. The V and J ends lost 3 bases and 5 bases respectively, with 16 bases between them. CDR3 size: 14 residues. The chain's CDR3 is CSVDPLGSGETQYF. In nucleotides, the CDR3 is TGCAGCGTTGACCCCCTGGGGAGCGGCGAGACCCAGTACTTC.

The V call is TRBV20-1, the J call TRBJ2-6; D is undetermined. Trimming removed 1 base at V and 0 bases at J, with 13 bases between. Germline CDR1 and CDR2: DFQATT and SNEGSKA (reference sequence). This CDR3 spans 17 amino acids. In DNA form, the CDR3 reads TGCAGTGCTAGAGCCCCGCTTCGTGGCTCTGGGGCCAACGTCCTGACTTTC. It yields the protein CSARAPLRGSGANVLTF.

The chain has TRBV11-2 and TRBJ2-3; TRBD2 matches 8 bases. J gave up 5 bases and V 6 bases, and 7 bases lay outside the gene matches. The germline gives CDR1 SGHAT, CDR2 FQNNGV. The CDR3 consists of 14 residues. DNA for the CDR3: TGTGCCAGCAGTCCCCGGGGGGGCGGAGATACGCAGTATTTT. It encodes CASSPRGGGDTQYF.

This chain connects TRBV7-2 to TRBJ2-3; no firm D call. The CDR3 is 15 amino acids. Germline loops: CDR1 SGHTA, CDR2 FQGNSA. V lost 3 bases to trimming and J lost 1 base, with 11 bases between them. As DNA, the CDR3 is TGTGCCAGCAGCTTGGGCGTGATGGGCACAGATACGCAGTATTTT. This codes for CASSLGVMGTDTQYF.

This clonotype was seen ten or more times. V is TRBV10-3 and J is TRBJ2-1; D possibly corresponds to TRBD2 (6 bases). V was clipped by 8 bases and J by 1 base, with 18 bases between them. Germline V CDR1 and CDR2: ENHRY, SYGVKD. The CDR3 has 16 residues. CDR3 DNA sequence: TGTGCCATCTCCCCTGGGGGGAGTCGTTCCTACAATGAGCAGTTCTTC. It specifies CAISPGGSRSYNEQFF.

This clonotype was seen many times. The chain employs TRBV27 and TRBJ1-5; D call uncertain. V was shortened by 9 bases and J by 4 bases, with 13 bases between the two germline ends. The CDR3 is made up of 13 amino acids. Per germline, CDR1 MNHEY and CDR2 SMNVEV (reference sequence). CDR3 nucleotides: TGTGCCAGTGGAGGGTTAGGAAATCAGCCCCAGCATTTT. It yields the protein CASGGLGNQPQHF.

A few counts support this clonotype. The CDR3 sequence: CAIRPGHLGGELFF. CDR3 coding DNA: TGTGCCATCAGGCCGGGACACTTAGGAGGGGAACTGTTTTTT. This rearrangement joins TRBV10-3 to TRBJ1-4, with D tentatively TRBD1 (6 bases). Trimming shortened V by 6 bases and J by 12 bases, and 20 bases separated the two germline ends. This CDR3 region has 14 residues. CDR1 is ENHRY, CDR2 SYGVKD, per germline.

This clonotype was found many times. V and J are TRBV5-1 and TRBJ2-3; no reliable D call. The CDR3 totals 14 residues. Germline V CDR1 and CDR2: SGHRS, YFSETQ. The germline V and J ends were trimmed by 3 bases and 3 bases, with 11 bases remaining between them. CDR3 nucleotide sequence: TGCGCCAGCAGCTCCCCCCTTACGACAGATACGCAGTATTTT. Translation: CASSSPLTTDTQYF.

The V and J genes are TRBV7-9 and TRBJ1-1; weak D call: TRBD1 (6 bases). Germline assignment: CDR1 SEHNR and CDR2 FQNEAQ (reference sequence). V gave up 3 bases and J gave up 2 bases, with 10 bases separating them. The CDR3 loop spans 14 amino acids. The CDR3 DNA reads as TGTGCCAGCAGCTTGAACAGGGACAACACTGAAGCTTTCTTT. This codes for CASSLNRDNTEAFF.

The chain links TRBV7-8 to TRBJ1-1; no firm D call. The CDR3 is 13 residues long. Germline loops: CDR1 SGHVS, CDR2 FQNEAQ. The ends were cut back, 1 base at V and 5 bases at J, with 8 bases in the middle. The DNA for the CDR3 is TGTGCCAGCAGCTTAGATTTGCAGACTGAAGCTTTCTTT. This encodes CASSLDLQTEAFF. Drawing the rest from reference TRBV7-8 and TRBJ1-1, the complete variable domain is GAGVSQSPRYKVAKRGQDVALRCDPISGHVSLFWYQQALGQGPEFLTYFQNEAQLDKSGLPSDRFFAERPEGSVSTLKIQRTQQEDSAVYLCASSLDLQTEAFFGQGTRLTVV.

This clonotype was seen many times. The chain employs TRBV6-2 or TRBV6-3 and TRBJ1-1, with 7 bases identical to TRBD1. Germline assignment: CDR1 MNHEY and CDR2 SVGEGT. The V and J ends lost 4 bases and 4 bases, in that order; junction bases with no gene match: 15. This CDR3 spans 17 amino acids. The CDR3 sequence: CASSSRQGWSGSTEAFF. The CDR3 DNA is TGTGCCAGCAGTTCAAGACAGGGTTGGAGCGGGAGCACTGAAGCTTTCTTT.

This clonotype was observed a handful of times. The chain is built from TRBV7-3 and TRBJ1-6; 7 bases match TRBD1. Germline V gene sequence: CDR1 SGHTA, CDR2 FQGTGA. This CDR3 comprises 15 residues. The junction had 5 bases not matched to a gene; V was cut back by 3 bases and J by 6 bases. Here the CDR3 reads CASSLTGSLNSPLHF. The CDR3 bases are TGTGCCAGCAGCTTGACAGGGTCCCTTAATTCACCCCTCCACTTT.

This clonotype appeared a few times. V is TRBV3-1 and J is TRBJ2-5, with TRBD2 matching 7 bases. This CDR3 has 14 amino acids. Germline trimming cut 4 bases from V and 1 base from J; bases unmatched to any gene: 3. Germline loops: CDR1 LGHDT, CDR2 YNNKEL (reference sequence). The CDR3 sequence: CASSLSGAQETQYF. In DNA, the CDR3 is TGTGCCAGCAGCCTAAGCGGGGCCCAAGAGACCCAGTACTTC.

Regarding this clonotype: Since a much larger clone is just one base distant, this may be a read error. The J gene is TRBJ1-6, the V gene TRBV21-1. TRBV21-1 is classified as a pseudogene. The CDR3 has 13 residues. The CDR3 DNA sequence: TGTGCCAGCCAAAACTCCTATAATTCACCCCTCCACTTT. Translating gives CASQNSYNSPLHF.

The chain recombines TRBV6-1 with TRBJ1-2; D may be TRBD1 (6 bases). Trimming shortened V by 6 bases and J by 5 bases, and 19 bases separated the two germline ends. There are 15 residues in the CDR3. In germline, CDR1 is MNHNS, CDR2 SASEGT. CDR3 DNA sequence: TGTGCCAGCAGGATGTCGGGGGCAACCTTTTATGGCTACACCTTC. It specifies CASRMSGATFYGYTF.

This clonotype was seen ten or more times. The rearrangement links TRBV20-1 to TRBJ1-3; no clear D. Per the germline V gene, CDR1 is DFQATT and CDR2 is SNEGSKA (reference sequence). This CDR3 has 14 amino acids. V lost 1 base, J lost 0 bases, and 7 bases lay in between. The CDR3 reads CSARVPSSGNTIYF. CDR3 DNA: TGCAGTGCTAGAGTGCCAAGCTCTGGAAACACCATATATTTT.

This chain uses TRBV5-1 with TRBJ1-6; 10 nucleotides match TRBD1. V dropped 3 bases and J dropped 8; count of bases not matched to a gene: 2. This CDR3 has 14 residues. Looked up from germline, CDR1 is SGHRS and CDR2 is YFSETQ. CDR3 sequence reads: CASSSGTGDSPLHF. CDR3 DNA: TGCGCCAGCAGCTCCGGGACAGGGGATTCACCCCTCCACTTT. The full variable domain, in which reference TRBV5-1 and TRBJ1-6 provide the parts outside the CDR3, is KAGVTQTPRYLIKTRGQQVTLSCSPISGHRSVSWYQQTPGQGLQFLFEYFSETQRNKGNFPGRFSGRQFSNSRSEMNVSTLELGDSALYLCASSSGTGDSPLHFGNGTRLTVT.

DNA for the CDR3: TGTGCCAGCAGCCCCCCTAGCGGGGGGAACTACAATGAGCAGTTCTTC. This translates into CASSPPSGGNYNEQFF. This chain joins TRBV5-5 and TRBJ2-1, with 11 bases matching TRBD2. The CDR3 runs to 16 residues. Germline CDR1 is SGHKS and CDR2 is YYEKEE (reference sequence). V lost 4 bases, J lost 3 bases, and 6 bases stayed unmatched.

In this sample, this clonotype turned up a few times. The genes are TRBV13 and TRBJ1-1; the match to TRBD1 covers 7 bases. The CDR3 length is 16 residues. Germline V gene lookup returns CDR1 PRHDT and CDR2 FYEKMQ (reference sequence). Germline trimming cut 1 base from V and 5 bases from J; bases unmatched to any gene: 10. The CDR3, as DNA: TGTGCCAGCAGCTTAGTGTCAGGGGGTGTCGGGACTGAAGCTTTCTTT. Translation gives CASSLVSGGVGTEAFF.

The rearrangement uses TRBV7-2 and TRBJ2-3; 15 positions match TRBD2. V shed 5 bases and J 3 bases; nucleotides not matched to a gene: 9. Germline assignment: CDR1 SGHTA and CDR2 FQGNSA. The CDR3 is 18 amino acids. CDR3 nucleotide sequence: TGTGCCAGCAGCGCGGGACTAGCGGGGGGCTCAAGGACAGATACGCAGTATTTT. Amino acids: CASSAGLAGGSRTDTQYF.

The chain has TRBV10-2 and TRBJ1-5; D unclear. This CDR3 has 14 amino acids. V shed 8 bases and J shed 2 bases, with 13 bases lying between them. Germline V gene lookup returns CDR1 WSHSY and CDR2 SAAADI. CDR3 coding DNA: TGCGCCAGCGAGGAGGGATATGGCAATCAGCCCCAGCATTTT. This translates into CASEEGYGNQPQHF.

This clonotype was recorded many times. CDR3 amino acids: CASSLGTSGEGTDTQYF. The CDR3 nucleotides are TGTGCCAGCAGCTTAGGCACTAGCGGGGAGGGCACAGATACGCAGTATTTT. V is TRBV7-9 and J is TRBJ2-3, with TRBD2 matching over 10 bases. The CDR3 runs 17 residues. Germline V gives CDR1 SEHNR, CDR2 FQNEAQ (reference sequence). The V segment lost 1 base and the J segment 1 base; nucleotides outside the gene matches: 5.

This clonotype was observed at least ten times. The chain combines TRBV4-3 with TRBJ1-2; D is unresolved. V dropped 3 bases and J dropped 6 bases, with 17 bases sitting between them. This CDR3 is built from 15 residues. Germline CDR1 LGHNA, CDR2 YSLEER. The CDR3 spells CASSHFTLRADGYTF. The CDR3 nucleotides read TGCGCCAGCAGCCATTTTACTCTGCGGGCTGATGGCTACACCTTC.

This clonotype was detected only a few times. The V gene is TRBV6-6, the J gene TRBJ2-7; no clear D gene. Trimming took 5 bases from V and 3 from J, leaving 14 bases between them. Germline values: CDR1 MNHNY, CDR2 SVGAGI (reference sequence). The CDR3 is made up of 14 amino acids. The CDR3 reads CASSQERALYEQYF. The CDR3 DNA reads TGTGCCAGCAGTCAGGAACGGGCCCTCTACGAGCAGTACTTC.